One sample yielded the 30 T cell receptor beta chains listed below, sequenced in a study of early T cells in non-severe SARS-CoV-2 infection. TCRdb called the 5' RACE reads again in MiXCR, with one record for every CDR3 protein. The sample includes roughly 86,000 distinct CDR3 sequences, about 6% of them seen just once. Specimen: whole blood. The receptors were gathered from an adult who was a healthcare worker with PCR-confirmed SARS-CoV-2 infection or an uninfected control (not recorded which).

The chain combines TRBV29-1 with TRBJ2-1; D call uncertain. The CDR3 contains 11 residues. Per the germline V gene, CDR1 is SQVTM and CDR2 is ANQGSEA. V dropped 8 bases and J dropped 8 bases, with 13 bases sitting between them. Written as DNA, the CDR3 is TGCAGCCTCCGCTGGCGCGATGAGCAGTTCTTC. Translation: CSLRWRDEQFF.

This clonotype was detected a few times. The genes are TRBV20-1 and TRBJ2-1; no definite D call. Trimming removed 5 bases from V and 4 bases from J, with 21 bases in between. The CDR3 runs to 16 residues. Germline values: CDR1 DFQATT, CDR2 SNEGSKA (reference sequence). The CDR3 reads CSASRNPGQPYNEQFF. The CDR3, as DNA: TGCAGTGCTTCACGAAACCCCGGGCAACCTTACAATGAGCAGTTCTTC.

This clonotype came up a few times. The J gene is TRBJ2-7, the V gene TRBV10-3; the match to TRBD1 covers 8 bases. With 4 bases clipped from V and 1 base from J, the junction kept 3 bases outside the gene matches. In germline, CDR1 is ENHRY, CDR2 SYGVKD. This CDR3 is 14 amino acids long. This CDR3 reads CAISVDRESYEQYF. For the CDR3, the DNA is TGTGCCATCAGTGTGGACAGGGAGTCCTACGAGCAGTACTTC.

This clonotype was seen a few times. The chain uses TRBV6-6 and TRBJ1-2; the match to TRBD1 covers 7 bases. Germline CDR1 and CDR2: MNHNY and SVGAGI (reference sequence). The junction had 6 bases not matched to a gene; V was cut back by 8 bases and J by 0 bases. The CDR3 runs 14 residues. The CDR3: CASAGDSTNYGYTF. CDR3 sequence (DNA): TGTGCCAGCGCCGGGGACAGCACTAACTATGGCTACACCTTC.

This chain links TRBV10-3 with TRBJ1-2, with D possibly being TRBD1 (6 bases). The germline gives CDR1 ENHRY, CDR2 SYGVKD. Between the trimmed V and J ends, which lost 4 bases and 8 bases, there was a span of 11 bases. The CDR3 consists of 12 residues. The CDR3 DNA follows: TGTGCCATCAGTGCAGGGACACGAGGCTACACCTTC. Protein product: CAISAGTRGYTF.

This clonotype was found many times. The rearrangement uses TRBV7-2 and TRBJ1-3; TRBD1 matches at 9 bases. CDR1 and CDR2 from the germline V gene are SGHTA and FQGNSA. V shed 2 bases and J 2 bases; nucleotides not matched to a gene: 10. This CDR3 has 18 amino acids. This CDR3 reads CASSLRGGRTGAGNTIYF. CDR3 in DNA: TGTGCCAGCAGCTTACGAGGCGGTCGGACAGGGGCTGGAAACACCATATATTTT.

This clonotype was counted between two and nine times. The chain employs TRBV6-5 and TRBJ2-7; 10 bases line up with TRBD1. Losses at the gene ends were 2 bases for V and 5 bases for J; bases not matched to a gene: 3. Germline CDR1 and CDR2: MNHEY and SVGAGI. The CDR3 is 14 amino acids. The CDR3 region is CASSYRDRGNEQYF. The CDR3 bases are TGTGCCAGCAGTTACCGGGACAGGGGCAACGAGCAGTACTTC.

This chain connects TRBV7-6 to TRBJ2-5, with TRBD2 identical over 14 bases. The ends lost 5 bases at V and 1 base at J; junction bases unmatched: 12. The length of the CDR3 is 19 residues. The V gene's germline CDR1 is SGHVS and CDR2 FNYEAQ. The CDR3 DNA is TGTGCCAGCAGCACCGGACTAGCGGGAGGATGGGGTTCCCAAGAGACCCAGTACTTC. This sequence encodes CASSTGLAGGWGSQETQYF.

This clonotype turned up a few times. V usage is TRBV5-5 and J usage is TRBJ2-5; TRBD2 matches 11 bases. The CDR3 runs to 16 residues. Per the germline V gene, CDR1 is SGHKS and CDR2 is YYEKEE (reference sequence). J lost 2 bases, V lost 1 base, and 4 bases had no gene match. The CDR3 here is CASSLMVAGGQETQYF. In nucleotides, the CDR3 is TGTGCCAGCAGCTTGATGGTAGCGGGGGGGCAAGAGACCCAGTACTTC.

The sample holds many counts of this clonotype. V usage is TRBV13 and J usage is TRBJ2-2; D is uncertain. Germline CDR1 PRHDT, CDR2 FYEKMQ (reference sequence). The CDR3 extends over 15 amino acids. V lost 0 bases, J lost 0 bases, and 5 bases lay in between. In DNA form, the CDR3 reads TGTGCCAGCAGCTTAGGGGAGACGAACACCGGGGAGCTGTTTTTT. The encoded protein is CASSLGETNTGELFF.

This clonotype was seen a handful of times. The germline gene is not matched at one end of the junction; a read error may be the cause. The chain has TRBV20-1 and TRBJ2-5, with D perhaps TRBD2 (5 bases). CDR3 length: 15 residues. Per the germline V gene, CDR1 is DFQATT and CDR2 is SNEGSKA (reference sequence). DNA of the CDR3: TGCAGTGCGAGAGGGTCGTGGCAAGTTAAAGAGACCCAGTACTTC. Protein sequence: CSARGSWQVKETQYF.

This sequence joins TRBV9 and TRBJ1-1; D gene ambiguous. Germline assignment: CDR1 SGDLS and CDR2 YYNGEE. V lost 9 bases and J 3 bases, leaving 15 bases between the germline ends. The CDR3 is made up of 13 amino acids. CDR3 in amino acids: CATGREADTEAFF. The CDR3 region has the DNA TGTGCCACGGGCCGGGAGGCGGACACTGAAGCTTTCTTT.

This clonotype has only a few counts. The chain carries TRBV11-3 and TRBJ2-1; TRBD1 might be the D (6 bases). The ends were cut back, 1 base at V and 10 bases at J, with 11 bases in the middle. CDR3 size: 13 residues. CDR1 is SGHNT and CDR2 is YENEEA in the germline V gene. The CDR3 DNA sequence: TGTGCCAGCAGCTTAGCTCTTGGACAGGAGCAGTTCTTC. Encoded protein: CASSLALGQEQFF.

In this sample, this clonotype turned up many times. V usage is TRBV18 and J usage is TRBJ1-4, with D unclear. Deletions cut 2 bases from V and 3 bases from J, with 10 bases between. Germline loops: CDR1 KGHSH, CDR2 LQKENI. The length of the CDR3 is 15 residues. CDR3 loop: CASSPTTRSNEKLFF. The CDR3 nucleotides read TGTGCCAGCTCACCAACGACCAGGTCTAATGAAAAACTGTTTTTT.

The CDR3 coding sequence is TGTGCCAGCTCACCACAGGACAGGCCAGACTACGAGCAGTACTTC. Translated: CASSPQDRPDYEQYF. V usage is TRBV18 and J usage is TRBJ2-7; TRBD1 agrees at 7 bases. This CDR3 spans 15 amino acids. Germline CDR1 reads KGHSH; CDR2 reads LQKENI. V lost 1 base to trimming and J lost 3 bases; unmatched junction nucleotides: 6.

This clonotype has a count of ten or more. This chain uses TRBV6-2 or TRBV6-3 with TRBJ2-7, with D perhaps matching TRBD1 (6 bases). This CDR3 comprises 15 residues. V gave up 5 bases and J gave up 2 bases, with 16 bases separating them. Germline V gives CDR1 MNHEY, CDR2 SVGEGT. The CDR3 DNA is TGTGCCAGCAGTACATACTATGGACAGACCTACGAGCAGTACTTC. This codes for CASSTYYGQTYEQYF.

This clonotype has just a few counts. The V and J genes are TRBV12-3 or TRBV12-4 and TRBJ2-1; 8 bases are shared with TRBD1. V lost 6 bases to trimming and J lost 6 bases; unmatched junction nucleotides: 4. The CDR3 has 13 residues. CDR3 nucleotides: TGTGCCAGCAGCCGGGACAGGCCCAATGAGCAGTTCTTC. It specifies CASSRDRPNEQFF.

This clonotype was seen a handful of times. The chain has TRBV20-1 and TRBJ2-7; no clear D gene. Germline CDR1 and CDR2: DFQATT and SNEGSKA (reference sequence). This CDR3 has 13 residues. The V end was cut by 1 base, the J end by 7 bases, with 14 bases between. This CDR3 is CSARVRGPSEQYF. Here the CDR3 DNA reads TGCAGTGCTAGAGTCCGAGGCCCCTCGGAGCAGTACTTC.

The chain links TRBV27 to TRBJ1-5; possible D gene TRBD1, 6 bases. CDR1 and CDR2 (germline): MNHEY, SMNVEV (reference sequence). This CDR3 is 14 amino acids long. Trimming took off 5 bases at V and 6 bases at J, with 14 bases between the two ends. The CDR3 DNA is TGTGCCAGCAGTACAGGGTACGAAGGTCAGCCCCAGCATTTT. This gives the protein CASSTGYEGQPQHF.

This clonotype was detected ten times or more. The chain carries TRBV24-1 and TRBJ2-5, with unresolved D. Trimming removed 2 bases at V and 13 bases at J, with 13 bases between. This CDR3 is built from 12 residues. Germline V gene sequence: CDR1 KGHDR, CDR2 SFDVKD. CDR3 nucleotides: TGTGCCACCAGTGATTACCGGACGGGCTTGTACTTC. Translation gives CATSDYRTGLYF.

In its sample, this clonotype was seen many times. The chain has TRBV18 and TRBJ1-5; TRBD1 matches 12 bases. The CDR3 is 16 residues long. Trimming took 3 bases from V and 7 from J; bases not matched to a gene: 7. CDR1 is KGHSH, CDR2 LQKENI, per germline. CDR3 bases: TGTGCCAGCTCACCCTCCGGGACAGGGGGCAGACAGCCCCAGCATTTT. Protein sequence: CASSPSGTGGRQPQHF.

The CDR3 region is CSVEGRSDTQYF. Here the CDR3 DNA reads TGCAGCGTCGAGGGCCGGTCAGATACGCAGTATTTT. V and J are TRBV29-1 and TRBJ2-3; D is possibly TRBD2 (5 bases). Germline CDR1 SQVTM, CDR2 ANQGSEA. This CDR3 is built from 12 residues. The V end lost 6 bases, the J end lost 4 bases, and 11 bases lay between the germline ends.

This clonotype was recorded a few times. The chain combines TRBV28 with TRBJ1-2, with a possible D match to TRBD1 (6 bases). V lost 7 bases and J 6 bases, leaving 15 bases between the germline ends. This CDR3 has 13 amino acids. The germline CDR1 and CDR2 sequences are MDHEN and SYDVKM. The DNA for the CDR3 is TGTGCCAGCAAATTCTCAGGGGCGGATGGCTACACCTTC. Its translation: CASKFSGADGYTF.

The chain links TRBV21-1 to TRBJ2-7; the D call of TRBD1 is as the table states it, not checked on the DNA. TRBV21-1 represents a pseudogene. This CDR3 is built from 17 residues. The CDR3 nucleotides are TGTGCCAGCAGCAAAGTCGAGGGACAGGGAATTGCCTACGAGCAGTACTTC. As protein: CASSKVEGQGIAYEQYF.

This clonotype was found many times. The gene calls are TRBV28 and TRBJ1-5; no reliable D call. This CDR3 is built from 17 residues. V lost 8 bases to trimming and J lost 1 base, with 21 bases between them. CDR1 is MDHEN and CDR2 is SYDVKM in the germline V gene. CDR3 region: CASCYGLREGSNQPQHF. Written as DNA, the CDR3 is TGTGCCAGCTGCTACGGATTGAGGGAAGGAAGCAATCAGCCCCAGCATTTT.

CDR3 coding DNA: TGTGCCAGCAGCGGGGGCGGGAACCCCTCCTACAATGAGCAGTTCTTC. This sequence encodes CASSGGGNPSYNEQFF. The rearrangement uses TRBV9 and TRBJ2-1; TRBD2 is a possible D gene (6 bases). With 3 bases removed from V and 0 bases from J, the gap between germline ends came to 13 bases. The CDR3 is 16 residues long. Germline assignment: CDR1 SGDLS and CDR2 YYNGEE.

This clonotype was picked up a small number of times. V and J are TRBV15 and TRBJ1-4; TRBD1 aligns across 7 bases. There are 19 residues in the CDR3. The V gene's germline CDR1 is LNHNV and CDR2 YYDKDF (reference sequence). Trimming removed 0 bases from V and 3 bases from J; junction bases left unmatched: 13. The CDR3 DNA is TGTGCCACCAGCAGAGATTTGGTGTACAGGGGAAATGCTAATGAAAAACTGTTTTTT. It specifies CATSRDLVYRGNANEKLFF.

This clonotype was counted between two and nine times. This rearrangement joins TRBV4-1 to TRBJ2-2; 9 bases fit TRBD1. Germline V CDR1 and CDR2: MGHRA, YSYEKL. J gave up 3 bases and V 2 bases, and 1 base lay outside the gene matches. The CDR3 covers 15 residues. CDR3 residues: CASSQRQGDTGELFF. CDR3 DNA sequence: TGCGCCAGCAGCCAACGACAGGGGGACACCGGGGAGCTGTTTTTT.

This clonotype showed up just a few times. CDR3 loop: CASSSLSGRAPTDTQYF. In nucleotides, the CDR3 is TGTGCCAGCAGCTCTCTTAGCGGGAGGGCCCCCACAGATACGCAGTATTTT. The genes are TRBV7-6 and TRBJ2-3, with TRBD2 identical over 11 bases. The CDR3 runs to 17 residues. Germline CDR1 is SGHVS and CDR2 is FNYEAQ. The V gene end was trimmed by 4 bases and the J gene end by 2 bases; junction bases not matched to a gene: 8.

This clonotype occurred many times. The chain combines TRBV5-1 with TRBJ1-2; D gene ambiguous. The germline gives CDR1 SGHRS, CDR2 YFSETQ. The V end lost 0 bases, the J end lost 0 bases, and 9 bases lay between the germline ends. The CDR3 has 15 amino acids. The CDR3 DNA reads TGCGCCAGCAGCTTGGCCGGGGTTACTAACTATGGCTACACCTTC. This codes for CASSLAGVTNYGYTF.